This T cell receptor (beta chain) was retrieved from a study of cytomegalovirus exposure and HLA in healthy donors. Study-level results: In vitro work confirmed that a few CMV-associated chains recognize CMV antigens. The tendency of first-cohort TCR clusters to co-occur in the 120 or so validation repertoires was the finding of a later analysis.

Sequenced by immunoSEQ multiplex PCR; TCRdb stores in-frame clones only, minus some. The sample holds 82,000 or so clones, 85% to 95% seen once. Concerning this clone: Its antigen remains unidentified.

Sequenced sample: PBMCs. The TCR originated in a woman younger than 30 in good health and CMV-seronegative.

The CDR3 DNA sequence: TGTGCCAGCAGCCCACGCAGGGCGGGGGAGACCCAGTACTTC. It encodes CASSPRRAGETQYF. The chain uses TRBV9 and TRBJ2-5, with D perhaps TRBD2 (6 bases). Looked up from germline, CDR1 is SGDLS and CDR2 is YYNGEE. V lost 4 bases and J lost 5, with 15 bases in between. The CDR3 loop spans 14 amino acids.